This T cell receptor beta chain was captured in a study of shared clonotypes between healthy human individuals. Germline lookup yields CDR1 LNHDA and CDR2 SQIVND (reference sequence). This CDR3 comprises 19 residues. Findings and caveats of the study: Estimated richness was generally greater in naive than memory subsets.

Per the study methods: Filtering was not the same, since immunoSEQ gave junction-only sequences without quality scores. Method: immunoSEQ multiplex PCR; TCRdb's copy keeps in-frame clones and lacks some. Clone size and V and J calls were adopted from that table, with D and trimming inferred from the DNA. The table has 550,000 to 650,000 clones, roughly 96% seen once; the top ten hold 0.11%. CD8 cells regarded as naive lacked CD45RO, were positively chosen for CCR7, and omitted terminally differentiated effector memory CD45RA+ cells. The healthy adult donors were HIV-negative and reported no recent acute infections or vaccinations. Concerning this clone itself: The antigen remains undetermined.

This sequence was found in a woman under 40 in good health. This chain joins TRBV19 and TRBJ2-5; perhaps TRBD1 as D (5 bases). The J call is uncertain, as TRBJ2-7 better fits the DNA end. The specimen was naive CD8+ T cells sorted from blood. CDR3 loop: CASSIDSGNHEASTYEQYF. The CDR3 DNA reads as TGTGCCAGTAGTATAGATTCAGGGAATCACGAAGCTTCCACCTACGAGCAGTACTTC.